The 31 T cell receptor beta chains given below trace back to one sample, sequenced in a study of metastatic and nonmetastatic thyroid tumors (dated by TCRdb to 2020 to 2021). Library preparation used PCR. Sequencing took place on an Illumina HiSeq 4000. The public sequencing data were trimmed at Q25 with fastp and processed into clonotypes with MiXCR by TCRdb, which kept only in-frame beta chains. This sample comprises 21,000 or so clones, roughly 22% of them detected only once. Roughly 28% of the sample lies in the top ten. None of the patients had been given any treatment before thyroid surgery. Sequencing was done on a sample of blood. The receptor source for this set is a female donor with papillary thyroid cancer or a benign thyroid nodule (not recorded which). Some clones in this sample may be carry-over from other donors' samples.

This clone showed up just a few times. The rearrangement joins TRBV6-2 or TRBV6-3 to TRBJ2-2; tentatively, D is TRBD2 (6 bases). CDR3 length: 14 amino acids. V was cut by 7 bases and J by 5 bases, with 14 bases left in between. CDR1 is MNHEY and CDR2 is SVGEGT in the germline V gene. The CDR3 sequence: CASTQRVETGELFF. CDR3 sequence (DNA): TGTGCCAGCACCCAGCGGGTAGAGACCGGGGAGCTGTTTTTT.

The J gene is TRBJ2-3, the V gene TRBV6-1; D is possibly TRBD1 (5 bases). The CDR3 consists of 13 residues. V gave up 11 bases and J gave up 6 bases, with 18 bases separating them. The V gene's germline CDR1 is MNHNS and CDR2 SASEGT. CDR3: CASIQGDYDTQYF. The CDR3 DNA is TGTGCCTCCATACAAGGGGATTATGATACGCAGTATTTT.

This clone was seen ten or more times. The gene calls are TRBV7-2 and TRBJ1-1; TRBD1 matches 11 bases. The V gene's germline CDR1 is SGHTA and CDR2 FQGNSA. This CDR3 spans 14 amino acids. J gave up 7 bases and V 4 bases, and 5 bases lay outside the gene matches. This chain's CDR3 is CASSSDRGPIEAFF. The CDR3 nucleotides read TGTGCCAGCAGCTCGGACAGGGGGCCCATTGAAGCTTTCTTT.

This clone was detected ten times or more. The rearrangement links TRBV15 to TRBJ2-1; the D gene is possibly TRBD2 (5 bases). The CDR3 is made up of 14 amino acids. CDR1 is LNHNV, CDR2 YYDKDF, per germline (reference sequence). V dropped 4 bases and J dropped 0 bases, with 7 bases sitting between them. This chain's CDR3 is CATSTGSSYNEQFF. The CDR3 DNA follows: TGTGCCACCAGCACGGGGAGCTCCTACAATGAGCAGTTCTTC.

In nucleotides, the CDR3 is TGTGCCAGCAGCTTAGAGGGGACAGGGCAAAAACGCGAGCAGTACTTC. Its translation is CASSLEGTGQKREQYF. The chain is built from TRBV11-1 and TRBJ2-7; 9 nucleotides align to TRBD1. The CDR3 is 16 amino acids. Trimming at V came to 1 base and at J to 6 bases, leaving 10 bases not matched to a gene. CDR1 is SGHAT and CDR2 is FQDESV in the germline V gene (reference sequence). Using reference TRBV11-1 and TRBJ2-7 for the parts outside the CDR3, the full variable domain is EAEVAQSPRYKITEKSQAVAFWCDPISGHATLYWYRQILGQGPELLVQFQDESVVDDSQLPKDRFSAERLKGVDSTLKIQPAELGDSAMYLCASSLEGTGQKREQYFGPGTRLTVT.

This clone has a single count. The J gene is TRBJ2-7, the V gene TRBV5-1; D may be TRBD2 (6 bases). The V and J ends lost 3 bases and 11 bases respectively, with 12 bases between them. This CDR3 has 11 residues. Germline CDR1 and CDR2: SGHRS and YFSETQ. CDR3 in DNA: TGCGCCAGCAGCTCATCGGGGGAGAAGTACTTC. This codes for CASSSSGEKYF. The full variable domain, completed using reference TRBV5-1 and TRBJ2-7, is KAGVTQTPRYLIKTRGQQVTLSCSPISGHRSVSWYQQTPGQGLQFLFEYFSETQRNKGNFPGRFSGRQFSNSRSEMNVSTLELGDSALYLCASSSSGEKYFGPGTRLTVT.

Concerning this clone: Compared with germline, one end of the junction differs, possibly owing to a read error. The V and J genes are TRBV11-2 and TRBJ1-6, with D perhaps matching TRBD1 (5 bases). Germline V gene sequence: CDR1 SGHAT, CDR2 FQNNGV. The CDR3 covers 17 residues. This CDR3 reads CASSPVTAIAHNSPPHF. CDR3 coding DNA: TGTGCCAGCAGCCCTGTGACAGCCATAGCTCATAATTCACCCCCCCACTTT. Full variable domain (remainder filled in from reference TRBV11-2 and TRBJ1-6): EAGVAQSPRYKIIEKRQSVAFWCNPISGHATLYWYQQILGQGPKLLIQFQNNGVVDDSQLPKDRFSAERLKGVDSTLKIQPAKLEDSAVYLCASSPVTAIAHNSPPHFGNGTRLTVT.

This clone was found many times. The gene calls are TRBV2 and TRBJ1-2; the D is unclear. Trimming left V 1 base short and J 5 bases short, with 8 bases between. CDR1 and CDR2 (germline): SNHLY, FYNNEI. The CDR3 spans 13 residues. CDR3 nucleotides: TGTGCCAGCAGTGAAGATGTGGGGTATGGCTACACCTTC. This translates into CASSEDVGYGYTF.

Sample share makes this clone medium-sized (0.01 to 0.1%). The CDR3 DNA follows: TGTGCCTGGAGTGTAAGCGAGGGGGATGGCTACACCTTC. Protein product: CAWSVSEGDGYTF. This sequence joins TRBV30 and TRBJ1-2, with D possibly TRBD1 on 6 matching bases. The CDR3 totals 13 residues. The V end was cut by 0 bases, the J end by 6 bases, with 11 bases between. Germline V lookup: CDR1 GTSNPN, CDR2 SVGIG (reference sequence).

This clone was seen a few times. The rearrangement joins TRBV6-5 to TRBJ2-1, with D possibly matching TRBD1 (7 bases). Between the trimmed V and J ends, which lost 2 bases and 2 bases, there was a span of 10 bases. In germline, CDR1 is MNHEY, CDR2 SVGAGI. The CDR3 spans 15 residues. As DNA, the CDR3 is TGTGCCAGCAGTTACGGAGGGACAGCCTACAATGAGCAGTTCTTC. Translating it yields CASSYGGTAYNEQFF.

This clone was seen ten or more times. The J gene is TRBJ1-2, the V gene TRBV20-1; D is perhaps TRBD1 (5 bases). The CDR3 runs 13 residues. Germline CDR1 is DFQATT and CDR2 is SNEGSKA (reference sequence). V was pared by 3 bases and J by 2 bases, with 10 bases between. The CDR3 sequence: CSASQGRNYGYTF. The CDR3, as DNA: TGCAGTGCTAGTCAGGGTAGGAACTATGGCTACACCTTC.

For this clone: One end of the junction fails to match germline, which may point to a read error. The rearrangement links TRBV6-1 to TRBJ2-7, with 11 bases lining up with TRBD2. CDR1 MNHNS and CDR2 SASEGT come from the germline V gene. The CDR3 has 16 residues. CDR3 nucleotides: TGTGCCAGCACCTACACAACTAGCGGGAGTACTCACGAGCAATACTTC. This encodes CASTYTTSGSTHEQYF.

This sequence joins TRBV19 and TRBJ1-5; no clear D. The V end lost 6 bases, the J end lost 7 bases, and 19 bases lay between the germline ends. The V gene's germline CDR1 is LNHDA and CDR2 SQIVND (reference sequence). CDR3 length equals 15 residues. CDR3 DNA sequence: TGTGCCAGTAGAGGGATCCCTAGGACGGGGCAGCCCCAGCATTTT. Protein product: CASRGIPRTGQPQHF.

This clone was seen ten or more times. The V and J genes are TRBV5-5 and TRBJ1-2; D uncertain. The CDR3 has 14 amino acids. V was cut by 4 bases and J by 4 bases, with 14 bases left in between. Germline values: CDR1 SGHKS, CDR2 YYEKEE (reference sequence). The CDR3 protein is CASSLGSQGYGYTF. In DNA, the CDR3 is TGTGCCAGCAGCCTGGGCTCCCAAGGCTATGGCTACACCTTC. The whole variable domain, remainder taken from reference TRBV5-5 and TRBJ1-2, is DAGVTQSPTHLIKTRGQQVTLRCSPISGHKSVSWYQQVLGQGPQFIFQYYEKEERGRGNFPDRFSARQFPNYSSELNVNALLLGDSALYLCASSLGSQGYGYTFGSGTRLTVV.

In this sample, this clone turned up many times. The rearrangement joins TRBV11-2 to TRBJ2-2; TRBD1 agrees at 10 bases. The trim removed 1 base at V and 4 bases at J, leaving 3 bases unmatched. CDR3 length: 16 residues. Germline V gene data show CDR1 as SGHAT and CDR2 as FQNNGV. In DNA, the CDR3 is TGTGCCAGCAGCTTAGGGGGACAGGGGAGCACCGGGGAGCTGTTTTTT. Its translation is CASSLGGQGSTGELFF.

This clone was found many times. V gene TRBV5-1 combines with J gene TRBJ1-2, with TRBD1 identical over 7 bases. The ends lost 0 bases at V and 4 bases at J; junction bases unmatched: 9. The CDR3 runs 16 residues. Germline CDR1 reads SGHRS; CDR2 reads YFSETQ. The CDR3 protein is CASSLEPGQLGYGYTF. In DNA, the CDR3 is TGCGCCAGCAGCTTGGAACCGGGACAGCTAGGCTATGGCTACACCTTC.

At least ten counts were recorded for this clone. V gene TRBV12-3 or TRBV12-4 combines with J gene TRBJ2-3, with D perhaps TRBD2 (6 bases). The CDR3 contains 15 residues. V was shortened by 5 bases and J by 0 bases, with 12 bases between the two germline ends. CDR3 residues: CASSLTGASTDTQYF. The CDR3 DNA reads as TGTGCCAGCAGTCTAACGGGAGCTAGCACAGATACGCAGTATTTT.

This clone has ten or more counts. The J gene is TRBJ2-7, the V gene TRBV3-1; no clear D. Trimming stripped 4 bases from V and 7 bases from J, with 17 bases between. Germline V lookup: CDR1 LGHDT, CDR2 YNNKEL (reference sequence). This CDR3 comprises 14 residues. CDR3 region: CASSRAGSNLEQYF. CDR3 nucleotide sequence: TGTGCCAGCAGCCGAGCAGGCTCGAATCTAGAGCAGTACTTC.

This clone has at least ten counts. This chain links TRBV7-9 with TRBJ2-3, with 8 bases identical to TRBD2. The CDR3 sequence is 15 residues long. V lost 4 bases and J lost 2; bases outside the gene matches: 5. Germline loops: CDR1 SEHNR, CDR2 FQNEAQ (reference sequence). The DNA of the CDR3 is TGTGCCAGCAGCTCGCGGGAGGCAAACACAGATACGCAGTATTTT. Its translation is CASSSREANTDTQYF. Complete variable domain (other parts from reference TRBV7-9 and TRBJ2-3): DTGVSQNPRHKITKRGQNVTFRCDPISEHNRLYWYRQTLGQGPEFLTYFQNEAQLEKSRLLSDRFSAERPKGSFSTLEIQRTEQGDSAMYLCASSSREANTDTQYFGPGTRLTVL.

The sample holds a few counts of this clone. One end of the junction fails to match germline, which may point to a read error. The CDR3 sequence is CASSSDMVGDDDQFF. CDR3 DNA: TGTGCCAGTAGTTCCGACATGGTGGGGGACGATGATCAGTTCTTC. This chain joins TRBV19 and TRBJ2-1; either TRBD1 or TRBD2 may fit D (5 bases each). This CDR3 comprises 15 residues. Germline V CDR1 and CDR2: LNHDA, SQIVND (reference sequence).

This clone was seen repeatedly, ten times or more. A clone one base away is much larger, so this may be a read error. The chain recombines TRBV7-2 with TRBJ2-3, with D possibly being TRBD2 (5 bases). Deletions cut 4 bases from V and 6 bases from J, with 8 bases between. The CDR3 is made up of 12 amino acids. CDR1 is SGHTA, CDR2 FQGNSA, per germline. The CDR3 region has the DNA TGTGCCAGCAGCTCCGGGATGGATACGCAGTATTTT. Protein product: CASSSGMDTQYF.

This clone was seen at least ten times. A read error may be the cause here, since a much bigger clone is one base away. This is likely a read error, given that the CDR3 carries no conserved phenylalanine or tryptophan at its end. The chain combines TRBV6-1 with TRBJ2-5, with D unresolved. Per the germline V gene, CDR1 is MNHNS and CDR2 is SASEGT. The V end was cut by 6 bases, the J end by 6 bases, with 20 bases between. This CDR3 is 15 amino acids long. CDR3 protein: CASRSPGLPGKTQYL. CDR3 DNA: TGTGCCAGCAGATCACCTGGCCTACCTGGGAAGACCCAGTACCTC.

CDR3 region: CASSQQDRSTDEQFF. The CDR3 region has the DNA TGTGCCAGCAGCCAGCAGGACCGCAGTACCGATGAGCAGTTCTTC. The J gene is TRBJ2-1, the V gene TRBV11-1; no reliable D call. The CDR3 loop spans 15 amino acids. Per germline, CDR1 SGHAT and CDR2 FQDESV (reference sequence). The V gene lost 5 bases and the J gene lost 8 bases, with 19 bases spanning the gap.

This clone was detected many times. V is TRBV7-8 and J is TRBJ2-2, with D perhaps TRBD1 (6 bases). V was clipped by 0 bases and J by 7 bases, with 6 bases between them. The V gene's germline CDR1 is SGHVS and CDR2 FQNEAQ. The CDR3 contains 13 residues. CDR3 in amino acids: CASSLAGGGELFF. CDR3 sequence (DNA): TGTGCCAGCAGCTTAGCAGGGGGCGGGGAGCTGTTTTTT.

This clone showed up many times. The chain couples TRBV24-1 to TRBJ2-1; D is ambiguous. CDR1 is KGHDR and CDR2 is SFDVKD in the germline V gene. Trimming took 0 bases from V and 5 from J, leaving 7 bases between them. This CDR3 contains 14 residues. The CDR3 DNA is TGTGCCACCAGTGATTTGGAGGCTAACAATGAGCAGTTCTTC. Amino acids: CATSDLEANNEQFF.

This clone is judged medium-sized. DNA for the CDR3: TGTGCCAGCAGTCTCCGGGACCCAGCCGTCCTTCCAGGAGGCTACACCTTC. This translates into CASSLRDPAVLPGGYTF. The rearrangement joins TRBV6-1 to TRBJ1-2, with D perhaps matching TRBD1 (5 bases). Germline V CDR1 and CDR2: MNHNS, SASEGT. This CDR3 is built from 17 residues. V was trimmed by 5 bases and J by 8 bases, leaving 27 bases between them.

This clone was seen at least ten times. A much larger clone is a single base away; this may be a read error. The chain recombines TRBV27 with TRBJ2-3, with D possibly being TRBD1 or TRBD2 (5 bases each). CDR1 and CDR2 from the germline V gene are MNHEY and SMNVEV (reference sequence). V was clipped by 4 bases and J by 0 bases, with 8 bases between them. The length of the CDR3 is 14 residues. Written as DNA, the CDR3 is TGTGCCAGCAGTTCCGGGGCTAGCACAGATACGCAGTATTTT. Translating it yields CASSSGASTDTQYF.

This clone was found a few times. Possible read error: a much larger clone is one base away. The conserved phenylalanine or tryptophan normally closing the CDR3 is absent here, so this likely arose from a read error. This rearrangement joins TRBV20-1 to TRBJ1-1; D gene unclear. The V gene's germline CDR1 is DFQATT and CDR2 SNEGSKA (reference sequence). This CDR3 is built from 11 residues. Trimming cost V 6 bases and J 0 bases, with 5 bases left between them. DNA for the CDR3: TGCAGTGCCCCTATGAACACTGAAGCTTTCCTT. Protein: CSAPMNTEAFL.

In its sample, this clone was seen many times. The chain is built from TRBV20-1 and TRBJ2-1; D gene uncertain. V was shortened by 8 bases and J by 10 bases, with 15 bases between the two germline ends. Germline CDR1 DFQATT, CDR2 SNEGSKA (reference sequence). This CDR3 is 11 amino acids long. The CDR3 DNA reads as TGCAGTTCCAGGACGGCCGGAGAGCAGTTCTTC. This codes for CSSRTAGEQFF.

This clone was observed many times. With a much larger clone just one base away, this may be a read error. This chain joins TRBV6-1 and TRBJ2-7, with 11 nucleotides matching TRBD2. This CDR3 region has 14 residues. Germline CDR1 and CDR2: MNHNS and SASEGT. The CDR3, as DNA: TGTGCCAGCGTACTAGCGGGAGACACCTACGGGCAGTACTTC. This translates into CASVLAGDTYGQYF.

This clone was found many times. CDR3 sequence reads: CSGVVLNTGELFF. Here the CDR3 DNA reads TGCAGCGGGGTGGTCCTGAACACCGGGGAGCTGTTTTTT. The rearrangement joins TRBV29-1 to TRBJ2-2; D uncertain. Germline V CDR1 and CDR2: SQVTM, ANQGSEA. V lost 7 bases and J lost 1, with 10 bases in between. The CDR3 totals 13 residues.